This T cell receptor (beta chain) was recovered during a study of blood T cell repertoires in COVID-19. Only one count was recorded for this clone. Sequencing used immunoSEQ multiplex PCR; TCRdb keeps in-frame clones, though not all of them. The sample has about 59,000 clones, approximately 92% seen once; the top ten hold 15% to 20%. The CDR3 extends over 18 amino acids. CDR1 is SNHLY and CDR2 is FYNNEI in the germline V gene. V shed 7 bases and J shed 4 bases, with 25 bases lying between them. The chain uses TRBV2 and TRBJ2-2; D perhaps matches TRBD2 (5 bases). Source material: peripheral blood. This TCR derives from a man at least 80 years old with acute or convalescent COVID-19. The CDR3 protein is CASTREGLTPGGTGELFF. CDR3 coding DNA: TGTGCCAGCACCCGAGAGGGCCTCACACCGGGTGGCACCGGGGAGCTGTTTTTT.